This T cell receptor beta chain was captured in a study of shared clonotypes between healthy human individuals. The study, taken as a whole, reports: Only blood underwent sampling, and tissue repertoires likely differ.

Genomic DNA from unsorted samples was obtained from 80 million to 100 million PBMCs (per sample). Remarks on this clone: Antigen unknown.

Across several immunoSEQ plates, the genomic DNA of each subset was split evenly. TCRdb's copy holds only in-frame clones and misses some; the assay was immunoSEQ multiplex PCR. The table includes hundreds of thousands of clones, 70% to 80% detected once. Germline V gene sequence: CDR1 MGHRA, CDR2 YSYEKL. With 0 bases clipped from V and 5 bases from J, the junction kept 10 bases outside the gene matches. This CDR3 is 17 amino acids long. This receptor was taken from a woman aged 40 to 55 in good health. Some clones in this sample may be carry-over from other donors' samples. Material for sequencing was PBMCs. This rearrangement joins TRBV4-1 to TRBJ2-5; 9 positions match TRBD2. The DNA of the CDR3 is TGCGCCAGCAGCCAAGATTCTGCGGGAGGGACGAGGGAGACCCAGTACTTC. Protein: CASSQDSAGGTRETQYF.